The rows below give T cell receptor beta chains drawn from one sample of a study of T cells in narcolepsy. Produced via immunoSEQ multiplex PCR; TCRdb's table is partial and in-frame only. This sample has approximately 25,000 clones, with 60% to 75% found just once. The sequenced material came from memory (CD45RA-) CD4+ T cells from blood. The receptors were gathered from a human donor in good health. CDR3s include the opening cysteine and the closing phenylalanine or tryptophan. Some rows mark clone size as missing; the rest say once, few, many or name a class of expanded clone.

CDR3aa	v_gene	j_gene	abundance
CASRGDTYEQYF	TRBV19	TRBJ2-7	-
CASSQLAGGFTNEQFF	TRBV11-1	TRBJ2-1	few
CASSSSRVSADTQYF	TRBV9	TRBJ2-3	-
CASSLDGTGPYEQYF	TRBV5-1	TRBJ2-7	-
CASSGNRANTQYF	TRBV6-5	TRBJ2-3	medium-sized
CASGGSAYYEQYF	TRBV6-1	TRBJ2-7	-
CASGPSGGSGETQYF	TRBV5-4	TRBJ2-5	few
CASSLQRGLAVQETQYF	TRBV11-3	TRBJ2-5	few
CASKDFLGGGEQFF	TRBV10-2	TRBJ2-1	-
CASSRPGGPLPEQYF	TRBV4-1	TRBJ2-7	-
CASRSGGADEQFF	TRBV2	TRBJ2-1	-
CASRPGAFPGELFF	TRBV7-2	TRBJ2-2	-
CASSGSGSSPEQYF	TRBV6-1	TRBJ2-7	-
CASSCGQGDEQFF	TRBV13	TRBJ2-1	-
CAISETTSGGTQYF	TRBV10-3	TRBJ2-3	-
CASSTKPNSPLHF	TRBV5-6	TRBJ1-6	-
CASSFQSGGYNEQFF	TRBV5-1	TRBJ2-1	-
CASTGWGASYNEQFF	TRBV19	TRBJ2-1	-
CASSSATGYTDTQYF	TRBV28	TRBJ2-3	-
CASSPSGGTETQYF	TRBV7-2	TRBJ2-5	-
CASSGAGGRNQPQHF	TRBV19	TRBJ1-5	medium-sized
CASSFPSRIYNSPLHF	TRBV7-2	TRBJ1-6	few
CASSVEDTVGGDTQYF	TRBV9	TRBJ2-3	few
CASSFIAGDTIYF	TRBV7-9	TRBJ1-3	-
CASSRGSETQYF	TRBV9	TRBJ2-5	-
CASTPLLAGVGEQFF	TRBV6-1	TRBJ2-1	-